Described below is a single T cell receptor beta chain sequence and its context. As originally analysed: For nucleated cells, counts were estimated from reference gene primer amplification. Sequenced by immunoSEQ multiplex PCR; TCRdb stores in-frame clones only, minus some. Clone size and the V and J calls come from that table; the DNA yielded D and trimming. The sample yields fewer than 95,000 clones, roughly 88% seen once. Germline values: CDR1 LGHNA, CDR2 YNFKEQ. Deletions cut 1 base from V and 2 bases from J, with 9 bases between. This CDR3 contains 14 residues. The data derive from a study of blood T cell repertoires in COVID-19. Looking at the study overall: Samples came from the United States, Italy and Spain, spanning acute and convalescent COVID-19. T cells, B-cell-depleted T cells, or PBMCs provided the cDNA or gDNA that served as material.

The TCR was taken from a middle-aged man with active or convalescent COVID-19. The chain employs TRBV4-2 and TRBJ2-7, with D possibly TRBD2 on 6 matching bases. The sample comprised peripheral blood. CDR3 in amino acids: CASSQAGVTYEQYF. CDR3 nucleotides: TGTGCCAGCAGCCAAGCGGGAGTCACCTACGAGCAGTACTTC.